Described below is a single T cell receptor (beta chain) sequence and its context. Its antigen is currently unknown. The data stem from a study of cytomegalovirus exposure and HLA in healthy donors. Study-level results: A later analysis found first-cohort TCR clusters tended to co-occur in the 130 or so validation repertoires. Listed as cytomegalovirus-associated were 164 TCR beta chains.

Trimming removed 7 bases from V and 4 bases from J; junction bases left unmatched: 14. CDR3 length: 16 amino acids. The germline gives CDR1 WNHNN, CDR2 SYGVQD (reference sequence). This table comes from immunoSEQ multiplex PCR, and its TCRdb copy is limited to in-frame clones, with some not included. The sample yields tens of thousands of clones, roughly 93% seen once. This clonotype was obtained from a woman aged 25 to 39 in good health and CMV-seronegative. The chain joins TRBV10-1 to TRBJ2-3, with 7 bases lining up with TRBD1. Material: PBMCs. As DNA, the CDR3 is TGCGCCAGCAACCAGGGGGTCAGGGGGTGTTCAGATACGCAGTATTTT. It translates to CASNQGVRGCSDTQYF.